These T cell receptor beta chains were read from a single sample in a study of post-analysis software for immune sequencing data. Using its own MiXCR run on the PCR reads, TCRdb lists one record per CDR3 protein. The sample consists of about 200,000 distinct CDR3 sequences, over 25% of them appearing once. Sequencing was performed on blood. All receptors come from a girl aged 2-17 years with multiple sclerosis. CDR3s include the opening cysteine and the closing phenylalanine or tryptophan. The D gene is left open where the match is weak. Clone size is shown for a subset of rows, as once, few, many or a class of expanded clone.

v_gene	d_gene	abundance	j_gene	CDR3nt	CDR3aa
TRBV7-9	TRBD1	few	TRBJ1-2	TGTGCCAGCAGCAAAGGGGGACAGGGGGGCTATGGCTACACCTTC	CASSKGGQGGYGYTF
TRBV12-3/TRBV12-4	-	few	TRBJ2-5	TGTGCCAGCAGCACGAATCGGTGGAATGAGCAGTACTTC	CASSTNRWNEQYF
TRBV20-1	-	-	TRBJ2-3	TGCAGTGCTAGAGCCACCCTAGGGTTTAGCACAGATACGCAGTATTTT	CSARATLGFSTDTQYF
TRBV24-1	-	many	TRBJ2-4	TGTGCCACCAGTTCTGAGGGAAACATTCAGTACTTC	CATSSEGNIQYF
TRBV20-1	-	-	TRBJ1-2	TGCAGTGCTAGCTACATCCGGGAGAGACCTAACTATGGCTACACCTTC	CSASYIRERPNYGYTF
TRBV12-3/TRBV12-4	TRBD1	many	TRBJ2-5	TGTGCCAGCCAGACAGGGTTGGAGACCCAGTACTTC	CASQTGLETQYF
TRBV18	-	-	TRBJ2-2	TGTGCCAGCTCACCAGACGGGCCCCGCACCGGGGAGCTGTTTTTT	CASSPDGPRTGELFF
TRBV11-2	TRBD2	-	TRBJ2-1	TGTGCCAGCAGCGCCCTTCGCGGGGGGGCCGCTTCTTACAATGAGCAGTTCTTC	CASSALRGGAASYNEQFF
TRBV12-3/TRBV12-4	-	few	TRBJ1-5	TGTGCCAGCAGTTTTGCCAGTGGCAATCAGCCCCAGCATTTT	CASSFASGNQPQHF
TRBV20-1	TRBD2	few	TRBJ2-3	TGCAGTGCAAGGGTAGCGGGGTGCACAAATACGCAGTATTTT	CSARVAGCTNTQYF
TRBV20-1	-	-	TRBJ1-2	TGCAGTGCTAGTCGGGCCAGGGATGGCTACACCTTC	CSASRARDGYTF
TRBV10-3	TRBD1	many	TRBJ2-1	TGTGCCATCAGGACGGACAGGGGGTCCTACAATGAGCAGTTCTTC	CAIRTDRGSYNEQFF
TRBV27	TRBD1	-	TRBJ1-2	TGTGCCAGCAGTTTATCTTGGACAGGGGGGGCATTCTATGGCTACACCTTC	CASSLSWTGGAFYGYTF
TRBV5-1	-	-	TRBJ2-3	TGCGCCAGCAGCGTTTACGTCCAAGGGGGCACAGATACGCAGTATTTT	CASSVYVQGGTDTQYF
TRBV9	-	-	TRBJ2-1	TGTGCCAGCAGCCGGGACACCTACAATGAGCAGTTCTTC	CASSRDTYNEQFF
TRBV27	-	-	TRBJ1-6	TGTGCCAGCAGAGACCTAAGCTCCTATAATTCACCCCTCCACTTT	CASRDLSSYNSPLHF
TRBV2	-	-	TRBJ2-1	TGTGCCAGCAGCGTCTTTCGGGGAGGGGGATCAGGGGCCTACGAGCAGTTCTTC	CASSVFRGGGSGAYEQFF
TRBV7-9	-	many	TRBJ1-1	TGTGCCAGCAGCCCGATGGGGGACGCTGAAGCTTTCTTT	CASSPMGDAEAFF
TRBV11-3	-	-	TRBJ2-5	TGTGCCAGCAGCCACACCGGCGGCCGTTCCCCTTACAATGAGCAGTACTTC	CASSHTGGRSPYNEQYF
TRBV20-1	TRBD2	-	TRBJ2-5	TGCAGTGCTAGGACCAGCGGGAGGGCCCAGTACTTC	CSARTSGRAQYF
TRBV28	-	many	TRBJ2-5	TGTGCCAGCACCGAGGACGGGAAAGAGACCCAGTACTTC	CASTEDGKETQYF
TRBV18	TRBD2	-	TRBJ2-5	TGTGCCAGCTCACCTCTGGAGCGGGAGAAAAAGGCCCAGTACTTC	CASSPLEREKKAQYF
TRBV28	TRBD1	once	TRBJ1-2	TGTGCCAGCCTCAGGGACAGGGGGCACTACTATGGCTACACCTTC	CASLRDRGHYYGYTF
TRBV6-5	TRBD2	-	TRBJ2-7	TGTGCCAGCAGTTACGGGGCGGGAGGTCACAATGAGCAGTACTTC	CASSYGAGGHNEQYF
TRBV5-1	TRBD2	many	TRBJ2-4	TGCGCCAGCAGTCAAGACAGCCCGGGGGGCAAAAACATTCAGTACTTC	CASSQDSPGGKNIQYF
TRBV4-1	-	-	TRBJ1-6	TGCGCCAGCAGCAGGGAGGGGCCAACAGGGAGCTCCTATAGTTCACCCCTCCACTTT	CASSREGPTGSSYSSPLHF
TRBV5-1	-	-	TRBJ2-4	TGCGCCAGCAGCTTGGAGGGACCACCTTTAGCCAAAAACATTCAGTACTTC	CASSLEGPPLAKNIQYF
TRBV11-2	TRBD1	few	TRBJ2-1	TGTGCCAGCAGCCCTACTGATGGGACAGGGTTCGACAATGAGCAGTTCTTC	CASSPTDGTGFDNEQFF
TRBV6-2/TRBV6-3	TRBD1	-	TRBJ2-5	TGTGCCAGCAGCTTTAGACAGGGTGGAGAGACCCAGTACTTC	CASSFRQGGETQYF